This TCR beta chain was obtained from a study of PD-L1 blockade in urothelial cancer. As for the study in general: Samples came from 3 weeks, at the second dose, and 6 weeks into treatment. Study-wide results and caveats: Improved survival was predicted by pretreatment blood TCR clonality below the median.

Diagnoses among patients were locally advanced or metastatic urothelial carcinoma. Per patient, between 1 and 8 samples were collected at pretreatment and on-treatment time points. Worth noting for this clone: Its antigen remains unidentified.

This CDR3 comprises 15 residues. Trimming took 5 bases from V and 4 from J; bases not matched to a gene: 6. The germline gives CDR1 SGHAT, CDR2 FQNNGV. The table came from immunoSEQ multiplex PCR; TCRdb's copy has only in-frame clones and leaves some out. The repertoire includes tens of thousands of clones, around 80% of them detected once, and over 7.5% sits in the top ten. The J gene is TRBJ2-1, the V gene TRBV11-2, with 9 bases identical to TRBD2. This sample comprised PBMCs, obtained around atezolizumab (anti-PD-L1) treatment. The sequence was obtained from a man aged 65-85 years with urothelial cancer. The chain's CDR3 is CASSPRLAVYNEQFF. Written as DNA, the CDR3 is TGTGCCAGCAGCCCTCGACTAGCGGTTTACAATGAGCAGTTCTTC.